The clone carrying this T cell receptor (beta chain) has just one count. In the original processing: Estimation of nucleated cell counts was performed using reference gene primer amplification. Repertoires were generated with immunoSEQ multiplex PCR, while TCRdb's copy carries only in-frame clones and drops some. That table furnishes V, J and clone size, whereas the DNA furnished D and trimming. This table has 150,000 to 200,000 clones, around 89% appearing once. The source of the sample is a study of blood T cell repertoires in COVID-19. Study at large: Sites in the United States, Italy and Spain provided acute and convalescent COVID-19 samples. T cells, B-cell-depleted T cells, or PBMCs provided the cDNA or gDNA that served as material.

There are 15 residues in the CDR3. Trimming took 1 base from V and 0 from J, leaving 9 bases between them. Germline V gene data show CDR1 as LGHDT and CDR2 as YNNKEL (reference sequence). The clonotype was recovered from a human donor in a cohort sampled during active COVID-19. The chain has TRBV3-1 (or the pseudogene TRBV3-2) and TRBJ2-5; the D gene is possibly TRBD1 (5 bases). The material sequenced was peripheral blood. CDR3 nucleotides: TGTGCCAGCAGCCAAGTGTCAGGGAACCAAGAGACCCAGTACTTC. It translates to CASSQVSGNQETQYF.